This TCR beta chain comes out of a study of OX40 agonist ivuxolimab in advanced cancers. For the wider study: Ivuxolimab was a fully human IgG2 agonistic monoclonal antibody targeting the costimulatory receptor OX40 (CD134). The point of sequencing TCRbeta in the periphery was to test whether ivuxolimab changed TCR sequence diversity and drove clonal T-cell expansion. Of the approximately 54 patients in dose escalation, some 20 had hepatocellular carcinoma, around 15 had melanoma, 9 had renal cell carcinoma and 9 had head and neck cancer. The dose-escalation cohort was around 83% male with a mean age of about 60 years, ranging from about 20 to 85. Prior anti-PD-1, anti-PD-L1 or anti-CTLA-4 therapy was permitted, and less than 45% of dose-escalation patients had received checkpoint inhibitors. Partial responses occurred in three dose-escalation patients, of whom one had hepatocellular carcinoma and two had cutaneous melanoma. Intravenous ivuxolimab was administered to patients every 2 weeks at six dose levels: 0.01, 0.1, 0.3, 1.5, 3 and 10 mg/kg. The monotherapy dose-escalation portion (N ≈ 50 patients) of the phase I ivuxolimab trial is reported in the paper. Here is what the overall study found, with its caveats: After ivuxolimab, CD8+ T cells had more expanded clones than CD4+ T cells on average. The antigen specificity of the peripheral T cells that underwent clonal expansion was not determined. At doses from 0.1 to 3.0 mg/kg, clonal expansion was seen in both CD4+ and CD8+ blood T cells between baseline and week 6. Partial responders in the 0.1-3.0 mg/kg groups had among the lowest normalized peripheral clonal expansion, especially among CD8+ T cells. Low levels of normalized T-cell clonal expansion were also seen in some nonresponding patients.

Genomic DNA was isolated from the sorted cells so that the TCRbeta CDR3 region could be sequenced. The immunoSEQ Assay was used to sequence the TCRbeta CDR3 regions. Imported from immuneACCESS, the table was reduced by TCRdb to in-frame sequences with V and J called. These copies leave out some clones; in studies compared against another copy, an unresolved V gene accounts for under half, and the cause of the remainder is not known. This sample holds fewer than 70,000 clones; roughly nine tenths were observed only once. The ten largest clones represent more than 0.5% of the sample. Details on this clone: Its antigen remains undetermined. No clone much larger than this one lies a single base away; base qualities are absent.

The trial excluded patients who had a history of autoimmune disease or were on systemic immunosuppression. Peripheral blood for TCR sequencing was collected from all dose cohorts at baseline, on cycle 4 day 1, and on cycle 7 day 1. Samples came from an open-label, multicenter, first-in-human phase I dose-escalation trial of ivuxolimab. Adults with locally advanced or metastatic melanoma, renal cell, hepatocellular, or head and neck squamous cell carcinoma were enrolled in the trial. CD4+ and CD8+ T cells were sorted separately from peripheral blood before TCR sequencing. The V end gives up 8 bases and the J end 4 bases, leaving 15 bases in the junction not matched to a gene. From a lookup of the germline V gene (reference sequence), CDR1 and CDR2 are GTSNPN and SVGIG. Inclusive of the bounding cysteine and phenylalanine, the CDR3 is 15 residues long. Only the CDR3 DNA stays, 45 bases, in frame from base 1.

The sequence was obtained from an adult with an advanced solid tumor such as melanoma, head and neck, liver or kidney cancer. Sequencing used CD4+ or CD8+ T cells sorted from blood, obtained in a trial of the OX40 agonist ivuxolimab. The chain links TRBV30 with TRBJ2-7, with 9 bases aligning to TRBD2. The CDR3 region has the sequence CALAGSVAGAYEQYF. The nucleotide sequence is given as TGTGCCCTGGCGGGGAGTGTAGCGGGAGCTTACGAGCAGTACTTC.